This T cell receptor (beta chain) was retrieved from a study of human T cells and chemical hapten exposure. The table lists this clonotype with a few counts. The antigen is not known. TCRdb analysed the RACE reads with MiXCR anew, one entry per CDR3 protein. The data hold 150,000 to 200,000 distinct CDR3 sequences, with roughly 30% observed a single time. The sample's time point: pre-sensitization, week 0. Treatment given: therapeutic diphenylcyclopropenone sensitization with weekly scalp DPC. Points from the study as a whole: Patch test score showed a positive correlation with PT1 expanded TCR counts. Relative to control repertoires, expanded TCRs gave rise to significantly more large CDR3 similarity clusters. TCRs at a frequency above 1 in 1000 stayed unchanged with DPC sensitization.

The germline V and J ends were trimmed by 5 bases and 7 bases, with 24 bases remaining between them. Germline V CDR1 and CDR2: ENHRY, SYGVKD. CDR3 length equals 17 residues. This TCR derives from a woman aged 25 to 39 with alopecia areata. Some clones in this sample may be carry-over from other donors' samples. The rearrangement joins TRBV10-3 to TRBJ2-1; possibly TRBD2 for D (7 bases). Sequenced here: whole blood, sampled in connection with sensitization to the hapten diphenylcyclopropenone (DPC). CDR3 loop: CAISSTSGGASRNEQFF. The CDR3 nucleotides are TGTGCCATCAGTTCGACTAGTGGGGGGGCGTCGCGGAATGAGCAGTTCTTC.